This TCR beta chain originates from a study of blood T cells in healthy people across ages. Study results and limitations: Age showed a roughly linear inverse relationship with TCR beta diversity per million T cells.

This clonotype was recorded once. As yet, its antigen is unknown. Because the CDR3 is missing its conserved closing phenylalanine or tryptophan, this is likely a read error. V lost 2 bases, J lost 6 bases, and 10 bases stayed unmatched. The CDR3 consists of 17 residues. The germline gives CDR1 LGHDT, CDR2 YNNKEL (reference sequence). A sample-barcoded 5' primer and a J-beta primer mix were used in a second PCR of roughly 6 to 11 cycles. MiXCR, run by TCRdb on the 5' RACE reads, gives a single entry per CDR3 protein. This table holds 600,000 to 1,000,000 distinct CDR3 sequences, about 25% found once. A further study also used this sample, focusing on T cells of mothers and their children.

The source is a boy younger than 18 in good health. This chain uses TRBV3-1 with TRBJ1-1, with TRBD1 matching 12 bases. The sample comprised blood. This CDR3 is CASSQMGGTGGLAEAFS. The CDR3 bases are TGTGCCAGCAGCCAAATGGGAGGGACAGGGGGCTTGGCTGAAGCTTTCTCT.